These 17 T cell receptor beta chains were all obtained from the same sample, sequenced in a study of CD8 T cells in Susac syndrome. Random hexamers were used to reverse transcribe an amount of roughly 0.45 to 1 ug RNA. TCRdb used MiXCR to reprocess the immunoSEQ multiplex PCR reads, holding one entry per CDR3 protein. Found here are approximately 120,000 distinct CDR3 sequences, over 85% of them singletons; the top ten hold more than 0.25%. The sequenced material came from CD8+ T cells from PBMCs. The source of these receptors is a human donor with multiple sclerosis.

The chain combines TRBV6-6 with TRBJ2-1; TRBD1 is a possible D gene (5 bases). CDR1 is MNHNY and CDR2 is SVGAGI in the germline V gene (reference sequence). The length of the CDR3 is 13 residues. Trimming left V 5 bases short and J 10 bases short, with 15 bases between. The CDR3 reads CASSQIQGEEQFF. The CDR3 coding sequence is TGTGCCAGCAGTCAGATTCAGGGTGAAGAGCAGTTCTTC.

The V call is TRBV24-1, the J call TRBJ2-5; TRBD1 matches 7 bases. The V gene end was trimmed by 3 bases and the J gene end by 2 bases; junction bases not matched to a gene: 8. The CDR3 spans 16 residues. Germline CDR1 reads KGHDR; CDR2 reads SFDVKD. The CDR3 region is CATSDLQGPMQETQYF. CDR3 nucleotide sequence: TGTGCCACCAGTGATCTACAGGGGCCTATGCAAGAGACCCAGTACTTC.

The sample holds one count of this clonotype. The chain is built from TRBV20-1 and TRBJ2-7, with D possibly being TRBD1 (5 bases). The germline V gene has CDR1 DFQATT and CDR2 SNEGSKA (reference sequence). V dropped 0 bases and J dropped 3 bases, with 12 bases sitting between them. This CDR3 contains 14 residues. Here the CDR3 reads CSARDSRVDYEQYF. The CDR3 nucleotides read TGCAGTGCTAGAGATTCCAGGGTCGACTACGAGCAGTACTTC.

The chain couples TRBV28 to TRBJ2-7, with 8 positions matching TRBD1. Trimming at V came to 3 bases and at J to 1 base, leaving 5 bases not matched to a gene. CDR3 length equals 15 residues. The V gene's germline CDR1 is MDHEN and CDR2 SYDVKM. The CDR3 sequence: CASSLGRGRSYEQYV. For the CDR3, the DNA is TGTGCCAGCAGTTTGGGCAGGGGGCGATCCTACGAGCAGTACGTC.

J is TRBJ2-3 and V is TRBV3-1; 9 bases are a match to TRBD2. This CDR3 has 17 amino acids. Germline CDR1 LGHDT, CDR2 YNNKEL (reference sequence). Germline trimming cut 3 bases from V and 7 bases from J; bases unmatched to any gene: 14. This CDR3 is CASSQFGGGGAVNTQYF. The CDR3 bases are TGTGCCAGCAGCCAGTTTGGGGGCGGGGGGGCCGTAAATACGCAGTATTTT.

The rearrangement uses TRBV6-1 and TRBJ1-2; tentative D call: TRBD1 (5 bases). The CDR3 is made up of 14 amino acids. Trimming shortened V by 9 bases and J by 4 bases, and 18 bases separated the two germline ends. CDR1 MNHNS and CDR2 SASEGT come from the germline V gene. The CDR3 is CASIGGTRSYGYTF. The CDR3 DNA is TGTGCCAGTATTGGGGGGACCCGGAGCTATGGCTACACCTTC.

This rearrangement joins TRBV27 to TRBJ2-3, with D hard to call. Trimming took 6 bases from V and 8 from J, leaving 15 bases between them. Germline lookup yields CDR1 MNHEY and CDR2 SMNVEV (reference sequence). This CDR3 comprises 13 residues. CDR3 nucleotide sequence: TGTGCCAGCAGAGGGCCCTCCCCCGCTACGCAGTATTTT. It specifies CASRGPSPATQYF.

This clonotype was seen once. The chain employs TRBV7-6 and TRBJ1-1; D ambiguous. Germline CDR1 and CDR2: SGHVS and FNYEAQ. The ends were cut back, 1 base at V and 3 bases at J, with 12 bases in the middle. The CDR3 loop spans 15 amino acids. The CDR3 nucleotides are TGTGCCAGCAGCTTAGACCGCTCCGGATACACTGAAGCTTTCTTT. It encodes CASSLDRSGYTEAFF.

This clonotype was recorded once. The CDR3 bases are TGCGCCAGCAGCCAGGAACAGGATTACACAGATACGCAGTATTTT. As protein: CASSQEQDYTDTQYF. The rearrangement joins TRBV4-1 to TRBJ2-3; weak D call: TRBD1 (5 bases). V lost 3 bases, J lost 2 bases, and 12 bases lay in between. CDR1 is MGHRA and CDR2 is YSYEKL in the germline V gene. The CDR3 loop spans 15 amino acids.

The chain joins TRBV4-1 to TRBJ2-2; D uncertain. V dropped 5 bases and J dropped 1 base, with 2 bases sitting between them. The CDR3 is 12 residues long. The V gene's germline CDR1 is MGHRA and CDR2 YSYEKL. The CDR3 protein is CASSKNTGELFF. CDR3 DNA: TGCGCCAGCAGCAAGAACACCGGGGAGCTGTTTTTT.

This clonotype was detected once. The J gene is TRBJ2-7, the V gene TRBV12-3 or TRBV12-4; possibly TRBD2 for D (5 bases). V gave up 2 bases and J gave up 4 bases, with 15 bases separating them. The CDR3 spans 15 residues. For the CDR3, the DNA is TGTGCCAGCAGTTTAATCGGTCAGCGGAAATACGAGCAGTACGTC. Translating gives CASSLIGQRKYEQYV.

V usage is TRBV10-3 and J usage is TRBJ1-1; D might be TRBD1 (5 bases). The CDR3 totals 14 residues. V was pared by 4 bases and J by 7 bases, with 16 bases between. CDR1 and CDR2 (germline): ENHRY, SYGVKD. The CDR3 DNA sequence: TGTGCCATCAGTGCACGACAGAGCCAAGGTGAAGCTTTCTTT. Its translation is CAISARQSQGEAFF.

The chain links TRBV29-1 to TRBJ1-1; no clear D. CDR3 length: 15 residues. Trimming took off 5 bases at V and 1 base at J, with 17 bases between the two ends. CDR1 is SQVTM and CDR2 is ANQGSEA in the germline V gene. CDR3 region: CSVKRGWGRNTEAFF. In nucleotides, the CDR3 is TGCAGCGTTAAAAGAGGGTGGGGAAGGAACACTGAAGCTTTCTTT.

The genes are TRBV15 and TRBJ1-4; perhaps TRBD1 as D (5 bases). Germline CDR1 is LNHNV and CDR2 is YYDKDF (reference sequence). V lost 1 base, J lost 7 bases, and 10 bases lay in between. CDR3 size: 14 residues. CDR3 coding DNA: TGTGCCACCAGCAGAGGAAGGGGCGGTGAAAAACTGTTTTTT. It codes for CATSRGRGGEKLFF.

This clonotype has a single count. V gene TRBV9 combines with J gene TRBJ2-2, with D possibly TRBD1 on 6 matching bases. V dropped 3 bases and J dropped 8 bases, with 17 bases sitting between them. This CDR3 region has 15 residues. Germline V gene data show CDR1 as SGDLS and CDR2 as YYNGEE. Here the CDR3 DNA reads TGTGCCAGCAGCGCCCCCGGAACAGGGAAAGGGGAGCTGTTTTTT. This gives the protein CASSAPGTGKGELFF.

The CDR3 DNA is TGTGCCAGCAGTGAATCAAGCAGCGTAGAGCAGTTCTTC. It yields the protein CASSESSSVEQFF. The rearrangement joins TRBV25-1 to TRBJ2-1; D is ambiguous. CDR3 length: 13 amino acids. V lost 1 base and J 10 bases, leaving 11 bases between the germline ends. The germline gives CDR1 MGHDK, CDR2 SYGVNS.

The chain combines TRBV7-3 with TRBJ1-6; D remains ambiguous. The V gene's germline CDR1 is SGHTA and CDR2 FQGTGA. This CDR3 has 14 residues. V shed 5 bases and J shed 7 bases, with 12 bases lying between them. The CDR3 reads CASSLHTRNSPLHF. The CDR3, as DNA: TGTGCCAGCAGCCTTCACACAAGAAATTCACCCCTCCACTTT.